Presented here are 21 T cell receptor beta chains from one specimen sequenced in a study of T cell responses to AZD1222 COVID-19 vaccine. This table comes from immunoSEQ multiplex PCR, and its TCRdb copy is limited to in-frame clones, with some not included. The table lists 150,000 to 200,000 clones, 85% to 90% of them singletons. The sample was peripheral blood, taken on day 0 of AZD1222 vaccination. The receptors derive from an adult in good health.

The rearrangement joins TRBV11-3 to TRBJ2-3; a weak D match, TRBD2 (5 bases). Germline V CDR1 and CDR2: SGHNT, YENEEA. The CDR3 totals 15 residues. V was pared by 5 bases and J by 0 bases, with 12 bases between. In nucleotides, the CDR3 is TGTGCCAGCAGCCGCTTGGGCGGGAGCACAGATACGCAGTATTTT. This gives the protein CASSRLGGSTDTQYF. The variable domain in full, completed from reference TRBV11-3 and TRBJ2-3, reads EAGVVQSPRYKIIEKKQPVAFWCNPISGHNTLYWYLQNLGQGPELLIRYENEEAVDDSQLPKDRFSAERLKGVDSTLKIQPAELGDSAVYLCASSRLGGSTDTQYFGPGTRLTVL.

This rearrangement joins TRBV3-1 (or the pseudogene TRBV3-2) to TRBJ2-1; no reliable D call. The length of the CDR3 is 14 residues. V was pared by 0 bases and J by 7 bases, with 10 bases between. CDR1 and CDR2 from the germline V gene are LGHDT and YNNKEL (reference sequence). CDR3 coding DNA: TGTGCCAGCAGCCAAGATGATAGACAAAATGAGCAGTTCTTC. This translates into CASSQDDRQNEQFF.

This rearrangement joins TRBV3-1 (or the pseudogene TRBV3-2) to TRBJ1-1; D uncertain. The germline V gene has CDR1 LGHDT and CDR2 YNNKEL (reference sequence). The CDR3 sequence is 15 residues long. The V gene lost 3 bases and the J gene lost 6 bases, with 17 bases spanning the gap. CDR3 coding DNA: TGTGCCAGCAGCCATATTATTAGAGTAAGCGCTGAAGCTTTCTTT. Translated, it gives CASSHIIRVSAEAFF.

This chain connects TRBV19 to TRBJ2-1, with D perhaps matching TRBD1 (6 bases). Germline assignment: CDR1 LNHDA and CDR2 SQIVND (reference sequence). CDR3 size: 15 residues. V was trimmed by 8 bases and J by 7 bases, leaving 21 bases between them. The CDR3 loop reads CASARHRDAWNEQFF. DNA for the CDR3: TGTGCCAGTGCGCGGCACAGGGATGCGTGGAATGAGCAGTTCTTC.

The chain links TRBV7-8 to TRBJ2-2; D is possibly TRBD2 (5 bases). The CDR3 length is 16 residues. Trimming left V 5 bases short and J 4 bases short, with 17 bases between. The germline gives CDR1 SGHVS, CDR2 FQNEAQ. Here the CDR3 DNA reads TGTGCCAGCAGCCCCCGCGGGCCGTCGGGCACCGGGGAGCTGTTTTTT. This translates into CASSPRGPSGTGELFF.

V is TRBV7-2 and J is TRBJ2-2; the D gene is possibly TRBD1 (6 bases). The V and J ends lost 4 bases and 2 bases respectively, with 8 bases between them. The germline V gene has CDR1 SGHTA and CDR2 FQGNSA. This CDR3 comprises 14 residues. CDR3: CASSWTDNTGELFF. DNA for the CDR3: TGTGCCAGCAGCTGGACAGACAACACCGGGGAGCTGTTTTTT.

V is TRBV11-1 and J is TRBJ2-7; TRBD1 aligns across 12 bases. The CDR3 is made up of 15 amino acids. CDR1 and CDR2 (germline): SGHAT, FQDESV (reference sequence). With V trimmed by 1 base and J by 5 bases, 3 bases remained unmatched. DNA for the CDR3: TGTGCCAGCAGCTTAGGGGACAGGGGGCGACACGAGCAGTACTTC. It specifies CASSLGDRGRHEQYF.

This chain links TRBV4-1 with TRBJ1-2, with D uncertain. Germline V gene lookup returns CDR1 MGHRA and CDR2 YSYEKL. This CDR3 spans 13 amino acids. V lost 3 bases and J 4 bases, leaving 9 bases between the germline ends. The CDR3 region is CASSQTVTYGYTF. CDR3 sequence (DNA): TGCGCCAGCAGCCAGACGGTAACCTATGGCTACACCTTC.

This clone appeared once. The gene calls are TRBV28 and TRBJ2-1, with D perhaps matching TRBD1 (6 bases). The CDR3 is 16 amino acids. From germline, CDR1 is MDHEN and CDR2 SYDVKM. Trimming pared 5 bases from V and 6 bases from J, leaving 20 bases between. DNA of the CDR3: TGTGCCAGCAGTCCCATGGGCGCTTGGGGGCGCAATGAGCAGTTCTTC. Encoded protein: CASSPMGAWGRNEQFF.

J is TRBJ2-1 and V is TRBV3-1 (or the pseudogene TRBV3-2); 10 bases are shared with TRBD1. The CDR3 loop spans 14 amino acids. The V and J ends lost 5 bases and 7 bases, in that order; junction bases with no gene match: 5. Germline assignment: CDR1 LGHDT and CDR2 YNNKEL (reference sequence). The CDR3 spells CASSWPGQGNEQFF. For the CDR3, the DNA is TGTGCCAGCAGCTGGCCGGGACAGGGGAATGAGCAGTTCTTC.

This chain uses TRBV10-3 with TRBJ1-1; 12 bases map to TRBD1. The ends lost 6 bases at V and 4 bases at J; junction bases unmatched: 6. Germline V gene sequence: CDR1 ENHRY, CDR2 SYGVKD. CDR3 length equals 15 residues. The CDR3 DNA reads TGTGCCATCAGCCCGGGACAGGGGGCCCTCACTGAAGCTTTCTTT. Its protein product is CAISPGQGALTEAFF.

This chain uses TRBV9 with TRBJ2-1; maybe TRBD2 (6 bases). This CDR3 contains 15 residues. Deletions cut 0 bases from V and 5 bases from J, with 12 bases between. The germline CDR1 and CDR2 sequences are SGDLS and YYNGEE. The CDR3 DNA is TGTGCCAGCAGCGTAGCTCTGGGGGGAGACAATGAGCAGTTCTTC. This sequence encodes CASSVALGGDNEQFF.

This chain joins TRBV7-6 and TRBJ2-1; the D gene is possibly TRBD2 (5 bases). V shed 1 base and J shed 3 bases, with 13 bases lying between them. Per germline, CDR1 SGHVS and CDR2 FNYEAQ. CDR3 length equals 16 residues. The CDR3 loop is CASSLEVRGYYNEQFF. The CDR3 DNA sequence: TGTGCCAGCAGCTTAGAGGTACGGGGTTACTACAATGAGCAGTTCTTC.

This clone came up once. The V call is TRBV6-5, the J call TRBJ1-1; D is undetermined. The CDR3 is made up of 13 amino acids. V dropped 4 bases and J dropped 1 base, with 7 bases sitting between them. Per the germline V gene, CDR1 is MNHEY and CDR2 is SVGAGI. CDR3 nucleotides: TGTGCCAGCAGTTTCACCTCGAACACTGAAGCTTTCTTT. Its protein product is CASSFTSNTEAFF.

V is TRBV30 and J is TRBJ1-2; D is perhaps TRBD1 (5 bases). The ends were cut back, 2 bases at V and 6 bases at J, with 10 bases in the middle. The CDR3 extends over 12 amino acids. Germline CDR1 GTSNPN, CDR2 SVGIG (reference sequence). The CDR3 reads CAWSLQGHGYTF. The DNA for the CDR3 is TGTGCCTGGAGTCTTCAGGGACATGGCTACACCTTC.

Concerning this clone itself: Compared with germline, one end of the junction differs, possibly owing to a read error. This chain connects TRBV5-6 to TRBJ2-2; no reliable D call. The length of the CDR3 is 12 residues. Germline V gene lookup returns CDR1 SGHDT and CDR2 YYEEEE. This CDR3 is CASSWNSGELFF. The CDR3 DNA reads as TGTGCCAGCAGTTGGAACTCCGGGGAGCTGTTTTTT.

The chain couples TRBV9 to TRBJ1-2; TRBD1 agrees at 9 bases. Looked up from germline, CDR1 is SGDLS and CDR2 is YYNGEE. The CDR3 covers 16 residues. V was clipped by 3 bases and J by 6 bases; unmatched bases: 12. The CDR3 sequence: CASSAGQGLIWDGYTF. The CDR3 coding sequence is TGTGCCAGCAGCGCAGGACAGGGGTTAATATGGGATGGCTACACCTTC.

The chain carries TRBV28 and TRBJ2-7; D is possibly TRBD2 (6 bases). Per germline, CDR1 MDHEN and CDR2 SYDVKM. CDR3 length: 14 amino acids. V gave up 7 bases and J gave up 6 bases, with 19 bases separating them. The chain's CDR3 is CASTLAPEGLEQYF. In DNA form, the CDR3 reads TGTGCCAGCACCCTTGCGCCGGAGGGGCTCGAGCAGTACTTC.

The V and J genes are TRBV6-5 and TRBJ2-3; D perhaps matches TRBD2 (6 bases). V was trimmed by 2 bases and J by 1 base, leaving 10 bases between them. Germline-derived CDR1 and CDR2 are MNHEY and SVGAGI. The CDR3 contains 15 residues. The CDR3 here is CASSYLGGGTDTQYF. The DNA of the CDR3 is TGTGCCAGCAGTTACCTAGGAGGGGGCACAGATACGCAGTATTTT.

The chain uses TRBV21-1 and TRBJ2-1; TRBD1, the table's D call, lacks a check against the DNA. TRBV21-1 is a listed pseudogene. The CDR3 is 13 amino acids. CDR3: CASSKPGAYEQFF. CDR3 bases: TGTGCCAGCAGCAAACCAGGGGCCTATGAGCAGTTCTTC.

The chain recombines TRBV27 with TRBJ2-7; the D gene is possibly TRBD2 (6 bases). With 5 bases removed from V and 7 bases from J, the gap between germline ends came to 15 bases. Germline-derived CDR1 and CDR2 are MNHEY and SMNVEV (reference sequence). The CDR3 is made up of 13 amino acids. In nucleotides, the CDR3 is TGTGCCAGCAGTGCGGGACTTGCTGGGGAGCAGTACTTC. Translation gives CASSAGLAGEQYF.